The clone carrying this T cell receptor beta chain was observed a few times. One junction end disagrees with the germline gene, perhaps due to a read error. The data belong to a study of response to subunit inactivated influenza vaccine. Each CDR3 protein is one row after TCRdb ran MiXCR on the RT-PCR reads. Of under 200,000 distinct CDR3 sequences listed, about an eighth were seen once; the top ten hold less than 30%. CDR1 is SGHRS and CDR2 is YFSETQ in the germline V gene. The CDR3 has 15 residues. The same specimen was also included in a second study, on T cells expressing NK-cell markers. That paper states: With UMIs, 5'RACE template switching was used to make TCR beta cDNA. Seven HCMV-seropositive donors and one seronegative donor made up the eight sequenced donors. Among CD8+ T cells from several donors, dominant NKG2C+ clonotypes accounted for about 1.0-7.0%. Topping the CD3+CD56-NKG2C+ fraction as well were these clonotypes, in a handful of donors. Questions lingered over whether expanded NKG2C+ T cell clones were HCMV-specific.

The TCR originated in a man between 50 and 59 years old who received an inactivated influenza vaccine. Sequences were derived from CD8+ T cells sorted from PBMCs, sampled about 12 days after vaccination. The chain carries TRBV5-1 and TRBJ2-7; TRBD2 matches at 10 bases. This CDR3 reads CASRLGLASTYEQYF. In DNA, the CDR3 is TGCGCCAGCAGGTTGGGACTAGCGAGTACCTACGAGCAGTACTTC.